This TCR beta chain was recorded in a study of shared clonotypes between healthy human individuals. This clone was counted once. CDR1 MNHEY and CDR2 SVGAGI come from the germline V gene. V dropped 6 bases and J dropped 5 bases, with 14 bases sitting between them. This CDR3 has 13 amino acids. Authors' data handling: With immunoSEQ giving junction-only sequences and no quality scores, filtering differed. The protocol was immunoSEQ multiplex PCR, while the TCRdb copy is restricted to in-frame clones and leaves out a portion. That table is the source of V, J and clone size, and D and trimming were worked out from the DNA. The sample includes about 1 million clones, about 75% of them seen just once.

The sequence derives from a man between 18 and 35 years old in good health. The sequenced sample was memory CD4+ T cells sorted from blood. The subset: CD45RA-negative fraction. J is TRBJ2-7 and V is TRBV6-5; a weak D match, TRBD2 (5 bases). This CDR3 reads CASSRTGINEQYF. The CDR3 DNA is TGTGCCAGCAGCCGAACCGGGATCAACGAGCAGTACTTC.